This TCR beta chain was profiled in a study of T cell changes during pregnancy in multiple sclerosis. TCRdb's copy holds only in-frame clones and misses some; the assay was immunoSEQ multiplex PCR. The table lists 35,000 to 55,000 clones, more than 75% of them singletons, with more than 5% in the top ten. This CDR3 is built from 16 residues. Trimming stripped 0 bases from V and 8 bases from J, with 14 bases between. Germline CDR1 MGHRA, CDR2 YSYEKL. The source material was CD8+ T cells from peripheral blood mononuclear cells, sampled after pregnancy. The V call is TRBV4-1, the J call TRBJ1-6; no definite D call. The TCR was taken from a female donor in good health, enrolled as a control in a pregnancy study. The CDR3 nucleotides read TGCGCCAGCAGCCAAGAGGGAGGGATCCTGTATTCACCCCTCCACTTT. Protein: CASSQEGGILYSPLHF.